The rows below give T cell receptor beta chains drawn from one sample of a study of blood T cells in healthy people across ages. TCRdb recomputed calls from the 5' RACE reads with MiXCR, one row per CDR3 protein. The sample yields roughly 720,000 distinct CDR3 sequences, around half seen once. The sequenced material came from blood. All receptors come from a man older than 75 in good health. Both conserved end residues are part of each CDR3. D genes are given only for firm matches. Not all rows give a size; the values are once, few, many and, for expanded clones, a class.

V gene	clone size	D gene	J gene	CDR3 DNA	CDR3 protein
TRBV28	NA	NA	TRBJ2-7	TGTGCCAGCAGTTTACTGGGGAATGGGTTGAGTGGGAACAGTCAGTACTTC	CASSLLGNGLSGNSQYF
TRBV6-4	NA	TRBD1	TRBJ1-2	TGTGCCAGCAGTGACGCGCAAACAGGGGTGCGTGGCTACACCTTC	CASSDAQTGVRGYTF
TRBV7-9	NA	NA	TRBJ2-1	TGTGCCAGCAGCACGGACACGGTGGGTGAGACCCAGTTCTTC	CASSTDTVGETQFF
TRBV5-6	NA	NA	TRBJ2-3	TGTGCCAGCAGCTCGGGGGCAGGGCCCCACAGAGACGCGTATTTT	CASSSGAGPHRDAYF
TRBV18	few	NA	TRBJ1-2	TGTGCCAGCTCACCCCCCGGCAGGGAGGTCTATGGCTACACCTTC	CASSPPGREVYGYTF
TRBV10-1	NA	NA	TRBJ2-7	TGCGCCAGCAGTGAGTCTGAGGGGACGGTGAACTACGAGCAGTACTTC	CASSESEGTVNYEQYF
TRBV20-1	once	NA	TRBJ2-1	TGCAGTGCTAGAGAGCTCAGTGCGGGCTCCTACAATGAGCAGTTCTTC	CSARELSAGSYNEQFF
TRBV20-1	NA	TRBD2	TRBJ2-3	TGCAGTGCTCAATCTAGCGGGAGGGCCTGGGATACGCAGTATTTT	CSAQSSGRAWDTQYF
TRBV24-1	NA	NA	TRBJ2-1	TGTGCCACCAGTGATTCTCAGAGGGGGACGCACAATGAGCAGTTCTTC	CATSDSQRGTHNEQFF
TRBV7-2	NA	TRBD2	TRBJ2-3	TGTGCCAGCAGCCCCAGGACTAGCGGGCAGCAGTATTTT	CASSPRTSGQQYF
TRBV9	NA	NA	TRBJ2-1	TGTGCCAGCAGCGTAGTTCCCCAAGAGACCCAGTTCTTC	CASSVVPQETQFF
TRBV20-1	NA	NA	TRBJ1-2	TGCAGTGCTACTATTATCGTAGGGGGGCGGAATGGCTACACCTTC	CSATIIVGGRNGYTF
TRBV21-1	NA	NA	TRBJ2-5	TGTGCCGGCAGCCTCCCGGGGAACAGGCCACAGTACTTC	CAGSLPGNRPQYF
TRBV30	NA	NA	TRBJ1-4	TGTGCCTGCCGTAGGGAAAAACTGTTTTTT	CACRREKLFF
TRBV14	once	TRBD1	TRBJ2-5	TGTGCCAGCAGCCAGCCCGGGACAGACCAAGAGACCCAGTACTTC	CASSQPGTDQETQYF
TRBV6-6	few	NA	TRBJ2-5	TGTGCCAGCAGTTACTCGGGCCTAAACGGAGAGACCCAGTACTTC	CASSYSGLNGETQYF
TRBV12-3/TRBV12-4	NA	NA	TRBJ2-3	TGTGCCGCGGGAAGAGGGAGCGCAGATACGCAGTATTTT	CAAGRGSADTQYF
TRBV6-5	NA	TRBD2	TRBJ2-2	TGTGCCAGCAGTTTCTACGGACTAGCGGGGTCGAACACCGGGGAGCTGTTTTTT	CASSFYGLAGSNTGELFF
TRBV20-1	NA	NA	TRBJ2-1	TGCAGTGCTTTGCTACTCTCCTACAATGAGCAGTTCTTC	CSALLLSYNEQFF
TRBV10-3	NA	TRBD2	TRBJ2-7	TGTGCCATCAGTACCGGGACTAGCGAGTACGAGCAGTACTTC	CAISTGTSEYEQYF
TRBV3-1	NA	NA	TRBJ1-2	TGTGCCAGCAGCCAGGGGGGGCCACGCTATGGCTACACCTTC	CASSQGGPRYGYTF
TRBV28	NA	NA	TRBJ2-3	TGTGCCAGCAGTTTGTTTGGGACAAGGATCAGCACAGATACGCAGTATTTT	CASSLFGTRISTDTQYF
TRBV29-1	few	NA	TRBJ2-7	TGCAGCGTTGCTCGGGGACGACGGGACGAGCAGTACTTC	CSVARGRRDEQYF
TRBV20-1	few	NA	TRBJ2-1	TGCAGTGCTTATCCGGGAGTTCTAAGCAATGAGCAGTTCTTC	CSAYPGVLSNEQFF
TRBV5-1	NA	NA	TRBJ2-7	TGCGCCAGCAGCTTGGAGGTATTGGCGACAGATCCCTACGAGCAGTACTTC	CASSLEVLATDPYEQYF
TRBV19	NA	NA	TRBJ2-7	TGTGCCAGTACGGGGGCCCTAGCGGCAGGCGAGCAGTACTTC	CASTGALAAGEQYF
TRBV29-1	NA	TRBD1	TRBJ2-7	TGCAGCTCCCGGACAGGGGGCTCCTACGAGCAGTACTTC	CSSRTGGSYEQYF
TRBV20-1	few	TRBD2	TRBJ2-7	TGCAGTGCTAGAGCCCCCGGGACTAGCGGGAGCACCTACGAGCAGTACTTC	CSARAPGTSGSTYEQYF
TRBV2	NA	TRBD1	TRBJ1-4	TGTGCCACACAGGGGGCGATAACTAATGAAAAACTGTTTTTT	CATQGAITNEKLFF
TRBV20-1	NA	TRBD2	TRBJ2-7	TGCAGTGCTAGCGGGGGACTAGCGGGAGGCGAGCAGTACTTC	CSASGGLAGGEQYF
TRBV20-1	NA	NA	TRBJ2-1	TGCAGTGCTAGAGGAGGGCAGGGACGGTTCTTC	CSARGGQGRFF
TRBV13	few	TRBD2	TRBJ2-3	TGTGCCAGCAGCTTTGGACTAGCGGCAGACCGGGATACGCAGTATTTT	CASSFGLAADRDTQYF
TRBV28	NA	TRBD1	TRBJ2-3	TGTGCCAGCAGTGCCGGGACAGGGGTGGCAGATACGCAGTATTTT	CASSAGTGVADTQYF
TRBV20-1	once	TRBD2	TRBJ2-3	TGCAGTGCTACATTGGTGGCGGGAGGGCCGGCAGATACGCAGTATTTT	CSATLVAGGPADTQYF
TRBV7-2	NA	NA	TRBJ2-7	TGTGCCAGCGGATCTCTTCCCTTTAGCTCCTACGAGCAGTACTTC	CASGSLPFSSYEQYF
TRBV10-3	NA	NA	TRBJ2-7	TGTGCCATCGACGGGGTAGAAGTCCGGTACGAGCAGTACTTC	CAIDGVEVRYEQYF
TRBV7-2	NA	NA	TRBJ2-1	TGTGCCAGCAGGGAACAAGGAGGATCCTACAATGAGCAGTTCTTC	CASREQGGSYNEQFF
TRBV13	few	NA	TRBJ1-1	TGTGCCAGCAGCTTTTTGAGCCGAGTCACTGAAGCTTTCTTT	CASSFLSRVTEAFF
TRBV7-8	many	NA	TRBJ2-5	TGTGCCAGCAGCAGAGGGGTTCGGGAGACCCAGTACTTC	CASSRGVRETQYF
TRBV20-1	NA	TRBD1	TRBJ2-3	TGCAGTCCCCAGGGGGCCGGTAAAGATACGCAGTATTTT	CSPQGAGKDTQYF
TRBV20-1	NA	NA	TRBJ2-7	TGCAGTGCCCCCAAAGTGACCACCTACGAGCAGTACTTC	CSAPKVTTYEQYF
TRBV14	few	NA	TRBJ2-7	TGTGCCAGCAGTCGTGCAGGGTTAGCCTACGAGCAGTACTTC	CASSRAGLAYEQYF
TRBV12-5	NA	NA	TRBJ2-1	TGTGCTAGTGGCGTGAACTCCTACAATGAGCAGTTCTTC	CASGVNSYNEQFF
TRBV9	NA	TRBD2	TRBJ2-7	TGTGCCAGCAGCCCATCTATCGCTAGCGGGAGTGGTGAGCAGTACTTC	CASSPSIASGSGEQYF
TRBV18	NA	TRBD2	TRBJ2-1	TGTGCCAGCTCACCAGACGGCGGGAGTCGGTCCTACAATGAGCAGTTCTTC	CASSPDGGSRSYNEQFF
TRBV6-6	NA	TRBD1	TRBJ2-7	TGTGCCAGCAGACCGGGACAGGGGTCCCCCTACGAGCAGTACTTC	CASRPGQGSPYEQYF
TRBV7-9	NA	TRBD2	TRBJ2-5	TGTGCCAGCAGGGCTAGCGGTGGACAAGAGACCCAGTACTTC	CASRASGGQETQYF
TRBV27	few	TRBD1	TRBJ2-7	TGTGCCAGCAGTGGGACAGGGGTCTACGAGCAGTACTTC	CASSGTGVYEQYF
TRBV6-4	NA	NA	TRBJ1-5	TGTGCCAGCAGTCTGGGGGAGACATGGCCCCAGCATTTT	CASSLGETWPQHF
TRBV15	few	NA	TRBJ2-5	TGTGCCACCAGCAGAGATCAAGAGACCCAGTACTTC	CATSRDQETQYF
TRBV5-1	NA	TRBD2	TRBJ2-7	TGCGCCAGCAGCTTGGCAACTCAGCGGGACTACGAGCAGTACTTC	CASSLATQRDYEQYF
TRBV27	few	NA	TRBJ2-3	TGTGCCAGCAGCCTACGTGGAGGGGCAATCGGGACAGATACGCAGTATTTT	CASSLRGGAIGTDTQYF
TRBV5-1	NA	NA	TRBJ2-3	TGCGCCAGCAGCGACATAATTCACAGATACGCGTATTTT	CASSDIIHRYAYF
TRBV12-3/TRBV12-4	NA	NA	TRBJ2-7	TGTGCCAGCAGTCCGTCCGCCCGCTCCTACGAGCAGTACTTC	CASSPSARSYEQYF